This T cell receptor beta chain was sequenced during a study of T cells in localized non-small cell lung cancer. Germline trimming cut 7 bases from V and 2 bases from J; bases unmatched to any gene: 3. The CDR3 runs 13 residues. Germline CDR1 reads SGDLS; CDR2 reads YYNGEE. Clones were sequenced by immunoSEQ multiplex PCR, and TCRdb holds only the in-frame ones, with some missing. This sample has about 2,200 clones, with roughly 27% found just once. Concerning this clone: Antigen specificity is unknown.

Study-wide findings and caveats: Across samples, adjacent lung featured a median around 56 of the top 100 tumor clones. Patients showing higher blood T cell density tended to see longer overall survival. Exceeding tumor, uninvolved adjacent lung had the highest T cell clonality.

The receptor comes from a woman aged 40 to 75 with stage III squamous cell lung carcinoma. The chain links TRBV9 to TRBJ1-5; 7 bases line up with TRBD1. The input for sequencing was lung tumor tissue, taken before any cancer treatment. CDR3 sequence (DNA): TGTGCCAGCCGCGGACAGGGCAATCAGCCCCAGCATTTT. Encoded protein: CASRGQGNQPQHF. The whole variable domain, remainder taken from reference TRBV9 and TRBJ1-5, is DSGVTQTPKHLITATGQRVTLRCSPRSGDLSVYWYQQSLDQGLQFLIQYYNGEERAKGNILERFSAQQFPDLHSELNLSSLELGDSALYFCASRGQGNQPQHFGDGTRLSIL.